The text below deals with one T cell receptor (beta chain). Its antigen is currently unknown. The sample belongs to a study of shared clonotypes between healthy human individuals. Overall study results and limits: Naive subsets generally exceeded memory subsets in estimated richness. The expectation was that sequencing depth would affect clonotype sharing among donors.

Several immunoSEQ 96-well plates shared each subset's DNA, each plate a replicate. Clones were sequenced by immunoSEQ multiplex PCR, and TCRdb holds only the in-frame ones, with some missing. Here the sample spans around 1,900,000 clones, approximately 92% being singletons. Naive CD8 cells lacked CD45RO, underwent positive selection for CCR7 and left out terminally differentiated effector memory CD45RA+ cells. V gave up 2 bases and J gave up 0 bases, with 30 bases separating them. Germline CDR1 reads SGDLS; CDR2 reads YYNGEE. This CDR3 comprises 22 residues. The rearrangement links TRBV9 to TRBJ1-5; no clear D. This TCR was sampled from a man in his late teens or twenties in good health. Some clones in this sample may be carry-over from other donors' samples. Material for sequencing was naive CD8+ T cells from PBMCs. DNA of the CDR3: TGTGCCAGCAGCGTTCTTATGAGGAGAAGGGCAGATTCGAACCATAGCAATCAGCCCCAGCATTTT. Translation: CASSVLMRRRADSNHSNQPQHF. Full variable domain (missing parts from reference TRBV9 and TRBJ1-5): DSGVTQTPKHLITATGQRVTLRCSPRSGDLSVYWYQQSLDQGLQFLIQYYNGEERAKGNILERFSAQQFPDLHSELNLSSLELGDSALYFCASSVLMRRRADSNHSNQPQHFGDGTRLSIL.